A single sample is the source of the 32 T cell receptor beta chains below, sequenced in a study of blood T cell repertoires in COVID-19 (dated by TCRdb to the early 2020s). Library construction relied on the immunoSEQ multiplex PCR assay. Drawn from immuneACCESS, this table holds only the in-frame rearrangements with V and J called that TCRdb kept. Clones are partly lost; checked studies trace under half to an unresolved V gene and leave the rest unexplained. The sample has 300,000 to 450,000 clones on record, around 90% of them singletons. The ten largest clones represent under 5% of the sample. Sequencing was performed on peripheral blood. Receptors were obtained from an older woman with COVID-19, enrolled during active disease.

This chain connects TRBV7-9 to TRBJ1-6, with 9 bases identical to TRBD1. The CDR3 consists of 13 residues. The germline V gene encodes CDR1 SEHNR and CDR2 FQNEAQ (reference sequence). The V gene end was trimmed by 10 bases and the J gene end by 6 bases; junction bases not matched to a gene: 4. The CDR3 nucleotides read TGTGCCATCCTGGGACAGGGTAATTCACCCCTCCACTTT. It is translated as CAILGQGNSPLHF. Looking up the rest from reference TRBV7-9 and TRBJ1-6 gives the full variable domain: DTGVSQNPRHKITKRGQNVTFRCDPISEHNRLYWYRQTLGQGPEFLTYFQNEAQLEKSRLLSDRFSAERPKGSFSTLEIQRTEQGDSAMYLCAILGQGNSPLHFGNGTRLTVT.

The chain carries TRBV6-1 and TRBJ1-5; possibly TRBD1 for D (5 bases). The CDR3 extends over 14 amino acids. V was trimmed by 2 bases and J by 7 bases, leaving 12 bases between them. Germline loops: CDR1 MNHNS, CDR2 SASEGT. This CDR3 is CASSETIQGQPQHF. The CDR3 bases are TGTGCCAGCAGTGAAACGATCCAGGGCCAGCCCCAGCATTTT.

The chain links TRBV19 to TRBJ1-5; D unresolved. Germline-derived CDR1 and CDR2 are LNHDA and SQIVND (reference sequence). This CDR3 comprises 14 residues. Trimming removed 7 bases from V and 7 bases from J, with 17 bases in between. The CDR3 region is CASTDAGSLQPQHF. The DNA for the CDR3 is TGTGCCAGTACCGACGCAGGTTCCCTCCAGCCCCAGCATTTT. Full variable domain (missing parts from reference TRBV19 and TRBJ1-5): DGGITQSPKYLFRKEGQNVTLSCEQNLNHDAMYWYRQDPGQGLRLIYYSQIVNDFQKGDIAEGYSVSREKKESFPLTVTSAQKNPTAFYLCASTDAGSLQPQHFGDGTRLSIL.

This CDR3 is CASSKTGGTEAFF. Here the CDR3 DNA reads TGTGCCAGCAGCAAGACAGGGGGAACTGAAGCTTTCTTT. This chain links TRBV7-3 with TRBJ1-1; 9 bases line up with TRBD1. The germline V gene has CDR1 SGHTA and CDR2 FQGTGA. The V segment lost 5 bases and the J segment 5 bases; nucleotides outside the gene matches: 3. This CDR3 has 13 amino acids. The full variable domain, rest sourced from reference TRBV7-3 and TRBJ1-1, is GAGVSQTPSNKVTEKGKYVELRCDPISGHTALYWYRQSLGQGPEFLIYFQGTGAADDSGLPNDRFFAVRPEGSVSTLKIQRTERGDSAVYLCASSKTGGTEAFFGQGTRLTVV.

This clone appeared once. The rearrangement uses TRBV15 and TRBJ2-3; 7 positions agree with TRBD1. CDR3 size: 18 residues. Per the germline V gene, CDR1 is LNHNV and CDR2 is YYDKDF (reference sequence). V trimming: 0 bases; J trimming: 5 bases; junction bases outside the gene matches: 14. The CDR3 coding sequence is TGTGCCACCAGCAGAGATAGTTCAGGGGGAATAAAAAGAGATACGCAGTATTTT. This codes for CATSRDSSGGIKRDTQYF.

The rearrangement joins TRBV6-5 to TRBJ2-7; 9 bases line up with TRBD1. V dropped 2 bases and J dropped 7; count of bases not matched to a gene: 9. CDR3 length equals 15 residues. Germline assignment: CDR1 MNHEY and CDR2 SVGAGI. CDR3 sequence (DNA): TGTGCCAGCAGTTACCGCCGGGACAGGGTTGGGGAGCAGTACTTC. This gives the protein CASSYRRDRVGEQYF.

This rearrangement joins TRBV10-3 to TRBJ1-1; D remains ambiguous. The germline V and J ends were trimmed by 8 bases and 4 bases, with 11 bases remaining between them. The CDR3 has 12 amino acids. The germline V gene encodes CDR1 ENHRY and CDR2 SYGVKD. The CDR3 is CAISPGTTEAFF. Here the CDR3 DNA reads TGTGCCATCTCTCCAGGAACCACTGAAGCTTTCTTT.

This chain joins TRBV27 and TRBJ1-5; D unclear. The V end was cut by 2 bases, the J end by 7 bases, with 9 bases between. The length of the CDR3 is 13 residues. Germline CDR1 is MNHEY and CDR2 is SMNVEV (reference sequence). CDR3 DNA: TGTGCCAGCAGTTTAGTTCCGTCCCAGCCCCAGCATTTT. As protein: CASSLVPSQPQHF.

The chain employs TRBV7-2 and TRBJ2-7; 12 positions match TRBD1. CDR3 length: 16 residues. After removal of 5 bases from V and 4 bases from J, the junction contained 9 bases not matched to a gene. Per the germline V gene, CDR1 is SGHTA and CDR2 is FQGNSA. The CDR3 region is CASSDQRGQGAYEQYF. The CDR3 DNA is TGTGCCAGCAGCGACCAAAGGGGACAGGGGGCGTACGAGCAGTACTTC.

The rearrangement uses TRBV19 and TRBJ2-2; maybe TRBD2 (5 bases). V was shortened by 5 bases and J by 3 bases, with 19 bases between the two germline ends. The CDR3 extends over 17 amino acids. Germline V gene data show CDR1 as LNHDA and CDR2 as SQIVND (reference sequence). CDR3 amino acids: CASSPEGNLEHTGELFF. As DNA, the CDR3 is TGTGCCAGTAGTCCTGAGGGTAATCTGGAACACACCGGGGAGCTGTTTTTT.

The genes are TRBV6-6 and TRBJ2-3; 10 bases agree with TRBD2. The CDR3 loop spans 16 amino acids. Looked up from germline, CDR1 is MNHNY and CDR2 is SVGAGI (reference sequence). With V trimmed by 6 bases and J by 5 bases, 11 bases remained unmatched. CDR3 DNA: TGTGCCAGCAGGCCATTGAAAGCGGGGGGGGGAGATACGCAGTATTTT. Residues: CASRPLKAGGGDTQYF.

J is TRBJ2-2 and V is TRBV7-2; the D gene is possibly TRBD1 (5 bases). Germline V lookup: CDR1 SGHTA, CDR2 FQGNSA. The CDR3 is 15 amino acids. V lost 6 bases and J lost 1, with 12 bases in between. In nucleotides, the CDR3 is TGTGCCAGCAGTCCCAGGGTGGGGAACACCGGGGAGCTGTTTTTT. Translation: CASSPRVGNTGELFF.

This clone was seen a single time. This chain joins TRBV13 and TRBJ1-2; D is ambiguous. V was trimmed by 1 base and J by 5 bases, leaving 11 bases between them. Germline V gene data show CDR1 as PRHDT and CDR2 as FYEKMQ (reference sequence). This CDR3 spans 14 amino acids. The CDR3 here is CASSLEGGLYGYTF. DNA of the CDR3: TGTGCCAGCAGCTTAGAGGGAGGTCTTTATGGCTACACCTTC.

This clone was detected once. The chain is built from TRBV7-8 and TRBJ1-2; 8 bases align to TRBD1. V trimming: 5 bases; J trimming: 0 bases; junction bases outside the gene matches: 2. Looked up from germline, CDR1 is SGHVS and CDR2 is FQNEAQ. The CDR3 has 14 amino acids. The CDR3 region is CASSRTGTNYGYTF. DNA of the CDR3: TGTGCCAGCAGCCGGACAGGGACTAACTATGGCTACACCTTC.

The chain couples TRBV21-1 to TRBJ2-3; the tabulated D call, TRBD1, remains unverified against the DNA. TRBV21-1 is shown as a pseudogene. This CDR3 comprises 14 residues. CDR3 coding DNA: TGTGCCACCCGGGCGGGGACAGTCACAGATACGCAGTATTTT. As protein: CATRAGTVTDTQYF.

The rearrangement uses TRBV6-4 and TRBJ2-3; possibly TRBD1 for D (6 bases). Germline V gene sequence: CDR1 MRHNA, CDR2 SNTAGT. The V and J ends lost 5 bases and 5 bases respectively, with 11 bases between them. The CDR3 loop spans 13 amino acids. CDR3 DNA sequence: TGTGCCAGCAGTTCACAGGGTGGAGATACGCAGTATTTT. Its translation is CASSSQGGDTQYF.

This rearrangement joins TRBV15 to TRBJ2-7; no reliable D call. This CDR3 is built from 13 residues. The ends were cut back, 1 base at V and 4 bases at J, with 8 bases in the middle. CDR1 is LNHNV, CDR2 YYDKDF, per germline (reference sequence). CDR3 sequence reads: CATSRGPGYEQYF. In nucleotides, the CDR3 is TGTGCCACCAGCAGAGGGCCCGGGTACGAGCAGTACTTC. Based on the CDR3 plus reference TRBV15 and TRBJ2-7, the full variable domain is DAMVIQNPRYQVTQFGKPVTLSCSQTLNHNVMYWYQQKSSQAPKLLFHYYDKDFNNEADTPDNFQSRRPNTSFCFLDIRSPGLGDTAMYLCATSRGPGYEQYFGPGTRLTVT.

The chain employs TRBV6-5 and TRBJ1-3, with 7 bases identical to TRBD1. Germline values: CDR1 MNHEY, CDR2 SVGAGI. V shed 5 bases, J shed 0 bases, and the junction held 4 bases outside the gene matches. The CDR3 is 15 residues long. The CDR3 region is CASSLQGISGNTIYF. The CDR3 DNA follows: TGTGCCAGCAGTCTACAGGGGATCTCTGGAAACACCATATATTTT.

The genes are TRBV5-1 and TRBJ1-4; TRBD1 aligns across 12 bases. The CDR3 has 16 residues. Germline V gene data show CDR1 as SGHRS and CDR2 as YFSETQ. V shed 4 bases, J shed 7 bases, and the junction held 8 bases outside the gene matches. In DNA form, the CDR3 reads TGCGCCAGCAGCCCGACTGGGACAGGGGGCTTTGAAAAACTGTTTTTT. It is translated as CASSPTGTGGFEKLFF.

This clone was seen a few times. The sample carries other DNA sequences with the same CDR3. This chain uses TRBV4-1 with TRBJ2-2; the match to TRBD2 covers 7 bases. After removal of 0 bases from V and 0 bases from J, the junction contained 7 bases not matched to a gene. Germline V CDR1 and CDR2: MGHRA, YSYEKL. CDR3 length: 18 residues. The CDR3 sequence: CASSQDAAAGANTGELFF. Here the CDR3 DNA reads TGCGCCAGCAGCCAAGATGCGGCGGCGGGGGCGAACACCGGGGAGCTGTTTTTT.

DNA for the CDR3: TGTGCCAGCTCACCCCAAAGCGGGGGGGCCTCTGAGCAGTTCTTC. Protein product: CASSPQSGGASEQFF. This chain joins TRBV18 and TRBJ2-1; 10 positions match TRBD2. The V and J ends lost 3 bases and 9 bases, in that order; junction bases with no gene match: 8. From germline, CDR1 is KGHSH and CDR2 LQKENI. This CDR3 has 15 amino acids.

For this clone: A read error may produce the germline difference seen at one junction end. The chain combines TRBV11-2 with TRBJ1-1; 8 bases line up with TRBD1. The CDR3 totals 15 residues. Germline CDR1 reads SGHAT; CDR2 reads FQNNGV. The CDR3 reads CASSLDGGTGSDAFF. The DNA for the CDR3 is TGTGCCAGCAGCTTAGATGGCGGGACAGGTTCTGATGCTTTCTTT.

This clone was observed once. This CDR3 is also generated by other DNA sequences in the sample. V gene TRBV6-5 combines with J gene TRBJ2-3, with D uncertain. Deletions cut 2 bases from V and 6 bases from J, with 3 bases between. CDR3 length: 11 residues. Germline CDR1 reads MNHEY; CDR2 reads SVGAGI. The CDR3 spells CASSYRDTQYF. As DNA, the CDR3 is TGTGCCAGCAGTTACCGGGATACGCAGTATTTT.

A single count supports this clone. The chain carries TRBV5-1 and TRBJ2-7; 7 bases fit TRBD2. The CDR3 runs to 15 residues. Germline lookup yields CDR1 SGHRS and CDR2 YFSETQ. The V segment lost 1 base and the J segment 0 bases; nucleotides outside the gene matches: 4. CDR3 loop: CASSLFAGDSYEQYF. Written as DNA, the CDR3 is TGCGCCAGCAGCTTGTTCGCGGGGGACTCCTACGAGCAGTACTTC.

The CDR3 sequence: CATSREGTGYGYTF. In DNA form, the CDR3 reads TGTGCCACCAGCAGAGAGGGTACAGGTTATGGCTACACCTTC. The chain combines TRBV15 with TRBJ1-2, with TRBD1 as a possible D gene (5 bases). Trimming cost V 0 bases and J 5 bases, with 10 bases left between them. This CDR3 spans 14 amino acids. Germline lookup yields CDR1 LNHNV and CDR2 YYDKDF (reference sequence).

The chain couples TRBV19 to TRBJ1-1, with a possible D match to TRBD1 (6 bases). The CDR3 is made up of 15 amino acids. Germline CDR1 is LNHDA and CDR2 is SQIVND (reference sequence). The V gene lost 8 bases and the J gene lost 5 bases, with 21 bases spanning the gap. CDR3 in amino acids: CASQKYRDINTEAFF. The CDR3 bases are TGTGCCAGTCAAAAATACCGGGACATCAATACTGAAGCTTTCTTT. The full variable domain, rest sourced from reference TRBV19 and TRBJ1-1, is DGGITQSPKYLFRKEGQNVTLSCEQNLNHDAMYWYRQDPGQGLRLIYYSQIVNDFQKGDIAEGYSVSREKKESFPLTVTSAQKNPTAFYLCASQKYRDINTEAFFGQGTRLTVV.

This clone was counted once. The chain joins TRBV6-5 to TRBJ1-6, with TRBD1 matching over 7 bases. The germline V gene encodes CDR1 MNHEY and CDR2 SVGAGI. J lost 9 bases, V lost 0 bases, and 5 bases had no gene match. The length of the CDR3 is 15 residues. CDR3 sequence reads: CASSYSGGSGSPLHF. In DNA, the CDR3 is TGTGCCAGCAGTTACTCAGGGGGCTCTGGTTCACCCCTCCACTTT.

The chain recombines TRBV6-5 with TRBJ2-7; the D is unclear. The germline V gene encodes CDR1 MNHEY and CDR2 SVGAGI. CDR3 length equals 13 residues. V gave up 4 bases and J gave up 0 bases, with 7 bases separating them. The CDR3 here is CASSLGLSYEQYF. CDR3 in DNA: TGTGCCAGCAGTTTGGGCCTCTCCTACGAGCAGTACTTC.

This clone has just a few counts. In DNA, the CDR3 is TGTGCCAGCAGCCTGGACACTCACGAAGCTTTCTTT. Protein sequence: CASSLDTHEAFF. This chain uses TRBV2 with TRBJ1-1; D is perhaps TRBD1 (5 bases). Germline values: CDR1 SNHLY, CDR2 FYNNEI. V was clipped by 6 bases and J by 8 bases, with 13 bases between them. The CDR3 consists of 12 residues.

The chain joins TRBV9 to TRBJ1-2, with 7 bases fitting TRBD1. Germline CDR1 is SGDLS and CDR2 is YYNGEE. V shed 5 bases and J 5 bases; nucleotides not matched to a gene: 6. The CDR3 consists of 13 residues. The CDR3 DNA follows: TGTGCCAGCAGACGACAGGGTTCGTATGGCTACACCTTC. Amino acid sequence: CASRRQGSYGYTF.

V gene TRBV4-2 combines with J gene TRBJ1-1; 12 bases are shared with TRBD1. Losses at the gene ends were 2 bases for V and 4 bases for J; bases not matched to a gene: 8. The CDR3 spans 17 residues. The germline CDR1 and CDR2 sequences are LGHNA and YNFKEQ. The CDR3 sequence: CASSQNRDRGPGTEAFF. As DNA, the CDR3 is TGTGCCAGCAGCCAAAATCGGGACAGGGGGCCGGGCACTGAAGCTTTCTTT.

This clone was seen more than once but under ten times. This chain uses TRBV19 with TRBJ1-5; TRBD1 might be the D (5 bases). Looked up from germline, CDR1 is LNHDA and CDR2 is SQIVND (reference sequence). Between the trimmed V and J ends, which lost 7 bases and 0 bases, there was a span of 13 bases. The CDR3 has 15 residues. CDR3 sequence (DNA): TGTGCCAGTAACTCTCAGGGAAATAGCAATCAGCCCCAGCATTTT. Its protein product is CASNSQGNSNQPQHF.